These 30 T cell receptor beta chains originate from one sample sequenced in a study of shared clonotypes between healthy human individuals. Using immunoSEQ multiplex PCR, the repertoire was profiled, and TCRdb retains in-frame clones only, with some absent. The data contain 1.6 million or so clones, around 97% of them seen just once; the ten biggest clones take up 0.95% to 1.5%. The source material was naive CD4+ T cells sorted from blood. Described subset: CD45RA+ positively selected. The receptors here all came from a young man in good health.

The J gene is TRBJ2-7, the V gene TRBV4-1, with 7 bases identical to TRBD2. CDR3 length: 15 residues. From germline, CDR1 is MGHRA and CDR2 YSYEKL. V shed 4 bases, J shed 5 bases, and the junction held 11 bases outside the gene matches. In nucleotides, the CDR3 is TGCGCCAGCAGCCCACTGCGGGAGCGAGTTAACGAGCAGTACTTC. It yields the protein CASSPLRERVNEQYF.

DNA for the CDR3: TGTGCCAGTAGTATAGATAGCGGACCCTTATCCTACAATGAGCAGTTCTTC. Its translation is CASSIDSGPLSYNEQFF. The chain is built from TRBV19 and TRBJ2-1; possibly TRBD2 for D (6 bases). From germline, CDR1 is LNHDA and CDR2 SQIVND (reference sequence). Trimming pared 0 bases from V and 1 base from J, leaving 13 bases between. The CDR3 runs to 17 residues.

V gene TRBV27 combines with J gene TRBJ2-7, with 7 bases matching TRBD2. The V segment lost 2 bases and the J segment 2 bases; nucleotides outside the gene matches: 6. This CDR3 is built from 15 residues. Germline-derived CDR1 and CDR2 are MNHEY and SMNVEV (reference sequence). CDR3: CASSLRGGPTYEQYF. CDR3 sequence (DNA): TGTGCCAGCAGTTTAAGGGGAGGGCCGACCTACGAGCAGTACTTC.

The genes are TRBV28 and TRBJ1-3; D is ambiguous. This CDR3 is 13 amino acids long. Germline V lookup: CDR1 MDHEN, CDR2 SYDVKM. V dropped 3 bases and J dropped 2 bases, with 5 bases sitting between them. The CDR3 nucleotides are TGTGCCAGCAGTTTTTCCACTGGAAACACCATATATTTT. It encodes CASSFSTGNTIYF.

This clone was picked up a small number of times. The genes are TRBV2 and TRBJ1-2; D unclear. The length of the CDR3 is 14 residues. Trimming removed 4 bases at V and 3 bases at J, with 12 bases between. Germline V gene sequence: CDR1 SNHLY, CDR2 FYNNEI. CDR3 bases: TGTGCCAGCAGTGCATCAGGCTCTGACTATGGCTACACCTTC. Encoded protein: CASSASGSDYGYTF.

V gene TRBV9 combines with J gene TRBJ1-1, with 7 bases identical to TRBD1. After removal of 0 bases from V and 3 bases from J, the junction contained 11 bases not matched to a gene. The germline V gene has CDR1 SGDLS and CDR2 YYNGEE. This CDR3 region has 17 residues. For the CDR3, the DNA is TGTGCCAGCAGCGTAGCCCCGGACAGGCGATGGGACACTGAAGCTTTCTTT. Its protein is CASSVAPDRRWDTEAFF.

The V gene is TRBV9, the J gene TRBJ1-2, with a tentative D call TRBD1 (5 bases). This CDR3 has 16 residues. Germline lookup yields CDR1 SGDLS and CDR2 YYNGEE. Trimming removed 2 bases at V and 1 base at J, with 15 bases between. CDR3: CASSVRPGRINYGYTF. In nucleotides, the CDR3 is TGTGCCAGCAGCGTCCGCCCGGGACGGATTAACTATGGCTACACCTTC.

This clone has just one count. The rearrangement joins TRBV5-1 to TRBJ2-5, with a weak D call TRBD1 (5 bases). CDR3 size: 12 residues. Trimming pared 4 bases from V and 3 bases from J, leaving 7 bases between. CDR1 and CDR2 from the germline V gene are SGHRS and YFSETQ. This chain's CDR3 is CASSTGEETQYF. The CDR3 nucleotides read TGCGCCAGCAGCACAGGAGAAGAGACCCAGTACTTC. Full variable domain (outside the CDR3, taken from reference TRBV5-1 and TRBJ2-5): KAGVTQTPRYLIKTRGQQVTLSCSPISGHRSVSWYQQTPGQGLQFLFEYFSETQRNKGNFPGRFSGRQFSNSRSEMNVSTLELGDSALYLCASSTGEETQYFGPGTRLLVL.

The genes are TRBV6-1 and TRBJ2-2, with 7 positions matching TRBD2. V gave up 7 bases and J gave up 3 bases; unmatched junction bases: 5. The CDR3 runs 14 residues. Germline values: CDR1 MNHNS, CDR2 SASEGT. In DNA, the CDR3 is TGTGCCAGCAACGGGCGGGAGTACACCGGGGAGCTGTTTTTT. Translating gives CASNGREYTGELFF.

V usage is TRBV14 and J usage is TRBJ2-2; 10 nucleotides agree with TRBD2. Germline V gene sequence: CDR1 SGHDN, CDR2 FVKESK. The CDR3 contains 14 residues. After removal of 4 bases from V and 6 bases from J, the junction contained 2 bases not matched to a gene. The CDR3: CASSPLAGAGELFF. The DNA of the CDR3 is TGTGCCAGCAGCCCTCTAGCGGGAGCCGGGGAGCTGTTTTTT.

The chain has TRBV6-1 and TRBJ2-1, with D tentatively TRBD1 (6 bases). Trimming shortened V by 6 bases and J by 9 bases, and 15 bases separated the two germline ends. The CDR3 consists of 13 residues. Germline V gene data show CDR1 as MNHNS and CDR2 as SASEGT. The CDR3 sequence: CASRGGGNGEQFF. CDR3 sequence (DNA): TGTGCCAGCAGAGGTGGGGGCAATGGTGAGCAGTTCTTC.

DNA of the CDR3: TGTGCCAGCAGTGTGACAGGGAGCGGGGATACGCAGTATTTT. Its protein product is CASSVTGSGDTQYF. V usage is TRBV27 and J usage is TRBJ2-3, with a weak D call TRBD1 (7 bases). The CDR3 spans 14 residues. Per the germline V gene, CDR1 is MNHEY and CDR2 is SMNVEV (reference sequence). V was clipped by 5 bases and J by 6 bases, with 15 bases between them.

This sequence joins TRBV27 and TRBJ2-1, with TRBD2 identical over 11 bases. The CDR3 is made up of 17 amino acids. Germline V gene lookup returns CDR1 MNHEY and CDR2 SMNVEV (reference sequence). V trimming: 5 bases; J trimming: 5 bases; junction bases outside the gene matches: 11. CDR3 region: CASSLRLAGLIHNEQFF. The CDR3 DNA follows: TGTGCCAGCAGTCTCCGACTAGCGGGATTGATCCACAATGAGCAGTTCTTC.

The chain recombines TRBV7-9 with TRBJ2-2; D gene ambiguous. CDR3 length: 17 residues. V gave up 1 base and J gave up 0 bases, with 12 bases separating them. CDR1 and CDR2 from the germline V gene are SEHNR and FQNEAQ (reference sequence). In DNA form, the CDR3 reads TGTGCCAGCAGCTTAGTTGTTCGAATAGCGAACACCGGGGAGCTGTTTTTT. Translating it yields CASSLVVRIANTGELFF.

CDR3 residues: CASTPGLADYNEQFF. The CDR3 nucleotides are TGCGCCAGCACCCCGGGACTAGCGGACTACAATGAGCAGTTCTTC. The chain couples TRBV5-1 to TRBJ2-1; 11 bases map to TRBD2. The V segment lost 6 bases and the J segment 3 bases; nucleotides outside the gene matches: 5. CDR3 size: 15 residues. Germline V gene lookup returns CDR1 SGHRS and CDR2 YFSETQ.

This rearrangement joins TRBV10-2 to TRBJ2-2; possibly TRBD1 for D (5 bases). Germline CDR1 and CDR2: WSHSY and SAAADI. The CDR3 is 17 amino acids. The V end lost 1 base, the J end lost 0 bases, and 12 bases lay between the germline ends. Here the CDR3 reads CASSELRQSSNTGELFF. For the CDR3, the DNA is TGCGCCAGCAGTGAGTTGCGACAGTCCTCGAACACCGGGGAGCTGTTTTTT.

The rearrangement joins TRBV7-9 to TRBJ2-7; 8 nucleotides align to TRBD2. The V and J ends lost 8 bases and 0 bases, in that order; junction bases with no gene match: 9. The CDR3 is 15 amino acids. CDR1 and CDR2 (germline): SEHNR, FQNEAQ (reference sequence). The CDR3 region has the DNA TGTGCCAGCTCCCAAAGTGGGACTAGCTCCTACGAGCAGTACTTC. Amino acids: CASSQSGTSSYEQYF.

The CDR3 sequence is CASSWGTSVNEQFF. The DNA of the CDR3 is TGTGCCAGCAGTTGGGGGACTAGCGTCAATGAGCAGTTCTTC. The chain employs TRBV6-5 and TRBJ2-1, with TRBD2 matching over 10 bases. The junction had 3 bases not matched to a gene; V was cut back by 4 bases and J by 6 bases. The CDR3 has 14 amino acids. Germline assignment: CDR1 MNHEY and CDR2 SVGAGI.

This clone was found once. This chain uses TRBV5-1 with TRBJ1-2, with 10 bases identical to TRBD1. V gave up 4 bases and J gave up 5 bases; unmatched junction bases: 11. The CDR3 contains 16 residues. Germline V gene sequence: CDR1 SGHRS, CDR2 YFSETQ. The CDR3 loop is CASSLALGQGGYGYTF. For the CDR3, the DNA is TGCGCCAGCAGCCTTGCGCTTGGACAGGGGGGGTATGGCTACACCTTC.

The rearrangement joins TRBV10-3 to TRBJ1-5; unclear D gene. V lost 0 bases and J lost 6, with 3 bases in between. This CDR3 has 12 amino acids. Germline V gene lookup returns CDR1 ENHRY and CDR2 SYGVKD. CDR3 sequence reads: CAISESVQPQHF. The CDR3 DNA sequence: TGTGCCATCAGTGAGTCCGTTCAGCCCCAGCATTTT.

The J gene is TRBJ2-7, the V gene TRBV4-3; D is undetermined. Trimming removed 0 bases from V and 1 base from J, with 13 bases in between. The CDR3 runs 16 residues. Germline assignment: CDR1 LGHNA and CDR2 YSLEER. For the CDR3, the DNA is TGCGCCAGCAGCCAAGATATCCCATCCGGGTCCTACGAGCAGTACTTC. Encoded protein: CASSQDIPSGSYEQYF.

In DNA form, the CDR3 reads TGTGCCAGCAGCGACGTGGGGGCGGGGAACACTGAAGCTTTCTTT. As protein: CASSDVGAGNTEAFF. This chain joins TRBV27 and TRBJ1-1; possibly TRBD1 for D (6 bases). The CDR3 extends over 15 amino acids. Germline-derived CDR1 and CDR2 are MNHEY and SMNVEV (reference sequence). Trimming pared 6 bases from V and 1 base from J, leaving 15 bases between.

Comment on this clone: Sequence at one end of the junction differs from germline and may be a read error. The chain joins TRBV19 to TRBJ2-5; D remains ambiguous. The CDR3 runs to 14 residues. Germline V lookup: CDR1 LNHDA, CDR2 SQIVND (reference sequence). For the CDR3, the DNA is TGTGCCAGTAGTATGAGAGATATGCCTGGCGTACTTGACTTC. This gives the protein CASSMRDMPGVLDF.

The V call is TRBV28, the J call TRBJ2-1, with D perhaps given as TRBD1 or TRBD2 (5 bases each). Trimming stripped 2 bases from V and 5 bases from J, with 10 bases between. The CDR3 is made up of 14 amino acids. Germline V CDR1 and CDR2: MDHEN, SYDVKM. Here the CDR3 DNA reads TGTGCCAGCAGTTTAGGGGGAGTGGACAATGAGCAGTTCTTC. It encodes CASSLGGVDNEQFF.

The CDR3 DNA reads TGTGCCAGCAGTGAAGAGTTCAGCTCTGGAAACACCATATATTTT. Protein product: CASSEEFSSGNTIYF. The chain recombines TRBV6-1 with TRBJ1-3, with D uncertain. This CDR3 is built from 15 residues. CDR1 is MNHNS and CDR2 is SASEGT in the germline V gene. The V gene lost 1 base and the J gene lost 0 bases, with 7 bases spanning the gap.

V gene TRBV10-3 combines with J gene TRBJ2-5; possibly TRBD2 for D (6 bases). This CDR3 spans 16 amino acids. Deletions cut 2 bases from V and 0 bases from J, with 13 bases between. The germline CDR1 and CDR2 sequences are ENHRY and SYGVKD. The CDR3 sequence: CAISEGVGGYQETQYF. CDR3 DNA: TGTGCCATCAGTGAGGGTGTAGGAGGGTACCAAGAGACCCAGTACTTC.

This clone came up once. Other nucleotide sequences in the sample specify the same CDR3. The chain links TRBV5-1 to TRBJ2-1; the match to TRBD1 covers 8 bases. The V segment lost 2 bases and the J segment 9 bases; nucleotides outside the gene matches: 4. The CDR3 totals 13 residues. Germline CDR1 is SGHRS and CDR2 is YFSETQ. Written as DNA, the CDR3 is TGCGCCAGCAGCTTCGACAGGGGAGGTGAGCAGTTCTTC. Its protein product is CASSFDRGGEQFF.

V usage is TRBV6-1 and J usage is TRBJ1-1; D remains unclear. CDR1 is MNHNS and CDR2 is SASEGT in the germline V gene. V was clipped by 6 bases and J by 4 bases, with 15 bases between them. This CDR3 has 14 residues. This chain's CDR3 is CASSPGLRVTEAFF. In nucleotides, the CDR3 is TGTGCCAGCAGCCCCGGGCTGAGGGTCACTGAAGCTTTCTTT.

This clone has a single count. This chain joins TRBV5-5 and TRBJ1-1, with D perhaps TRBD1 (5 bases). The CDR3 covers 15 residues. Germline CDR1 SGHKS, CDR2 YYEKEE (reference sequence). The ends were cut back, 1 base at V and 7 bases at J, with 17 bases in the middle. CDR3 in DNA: TGTGCCAGCAGCTTGTCGGGGGTCTTCCGGGGTGAAGCTTTCTTT. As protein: CASSLSGVFRGEAFF.

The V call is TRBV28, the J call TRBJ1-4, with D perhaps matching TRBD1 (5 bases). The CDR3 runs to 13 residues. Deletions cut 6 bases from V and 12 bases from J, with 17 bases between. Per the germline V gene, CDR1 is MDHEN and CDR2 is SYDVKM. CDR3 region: CASSRTIRMELFF. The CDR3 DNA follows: TGTGCCAGCAGCAGGACAATCAGAATGGAACTGTTTTTT.